This record concerns one T cell receptor beta chain sequence. TCRdb recomputed calls from the 5' RACE reads with MiXCR, one row per CDR3 protein. The sample has approximately 510,000 distinct CDR3 sequences, roughly 22% seen once. Germline V gene lookup returns CDR1 SGHTA and CDR2 FQGNSA. J lost 2 bases, V lost 7 bases, and 7 bases had no gene match. This CDR3 spans 14 amino acids. The data stem from a study of T cells after yellow fever vaccination. The chain combines TRBV7-2 with TRBJ1-2; TRBD1 aligns across 7 bases. This TCR was recovered from a man aged 18 to 29 who received the YFV17D yellow fever vaccine. The material sequenced was PBMCs, taken less than 25 days after the first yellow fever vaccination. The CDR3 sequence is CASNPTGTNYGYTF. The CDR3 nucleotides read TGTGCCAGCAACCCGACAGGGACCAACTATGGCTACACCTTC. Variable domain in full (rest from reference TRBV7-2 and TRBJ1-2): GAGVSQSPSNKVTEKGKDVELRCDPISGHTALYWYRQSLGQGLEFLIYFQGNSAPDKSGLPSDRFSAERTGGSVSTLTIQRTQQEDSAVYLCASNPTGTNYGYTFGSGTRLTVV.